This TCR beta chain emerged from a study of OX40 agonist ivuxolimab in advanced cancers. Study as a whole: Having had anti-PD-1, anti-PD-L1 or anti-CTLA-4 therapy before was allowed, and approximately 40% had some.

In its sample, this clone ranks as medium-sized. The target antigen is unknown. Using immunoSEQ multiplex PCR, the repertoire was profiled, and TCRdb retains in-frame clones only, with some absent. The sample shows approximately 24,000 clones, approximately 89% of them seen only once. Trimming took 1 base from V and 4 from J, leaving 14 bases between them. CDR1 and CDR2 (germline): LGHNA, YNFKEQ. This CDR3 has 16 residues. Baseline, cycle 4 day 1, and cycle 7 day 1 were the blood sampling points. Overall study findings and caveats: Among T cells, CD8+ cells averaged more expanded clones than CD4+ cells.

The chain couples TRBV4-2 to TRBJ1-3, with D uncertain. This sequence was found in an adult with an advanced solid tumor such as melanoma, head and neck, liver or kidney cancer. The material was CD4+ or CD8+ T cells sorted from blood, obtained in a trial of the OX40 agonist ivuxolimab. The CDR3: CASSQGVSGHGNTIYF. The CDR3 bases are TGTGCCAGCAGCCAAGGGGTCTCAGGTCACGGAAACACCATATATTTT.